This T cell receptor beta chain was recovered during a study of sequential checkpoint blockade in melanoma. The CDR3 consists of 16 residues. Losses at the gene ends were 0 bases for V and 6 bases for J; bases not matched to a gene: 10. Per the germline V gene, CDR1 is LNHDA and CDR2 is SQIVND (reference sequence). Some clones are missing from TCRdb's copy, which holds only in-frame ones; the method was immunoSEQ multiplex PCR. This sample yields over 15,000 clones, of which 70% to 80% are seen a single time; 10% to 15% belongs to the top ten. The treatment denotes: randomized to nivolumab then ipilimumab (arm A) or the reverse (arm B).

The rearrangement joins TRBV19 to TRBJ1-2, with TRBD1 matching 7 bases. The TCR was taken from a human donor with melanoma. This specimen was CD8+ T cells sorted from blood (inferred from file names), taken from a patient given nivolumab and ipilimumab in sequence. CDR3 bases: TGTGCCAGTAGTATAGACCCCTCGACAGGGTTGAATGGCTACACCTTC. This codes for CASSIDPSTGLNGYTF.